Listed below are T cell receptor beta chains from one sample, sequenced in a study of T cells expressing NK-cell markers. TCRdb re-called the 5' RACE reads and catalogs CDR3 proteins one per entry, DNA excluded. Its listing shows roughly 380,000 distinct CDR3 sequences. What was sequenced was blood T cells: a sorted CD56 or NKG2C T cell subset, CD4+ or CD8+ T cells, or bulk PBMC T cells (not recorded which). The receptors originated from a man aged 18-70 years in good health. Both conserved end residues are part of each CDR3.

>TRBJ2-1|TRBV12-3/TRBV12-4
CASSWTGMWFF
>TRBJ2-3|TRBV5-1
CASSWARLAGSSDTQYF
>TRBJ2-3|TRBV7-9
CASSLAVSGGSTDTQYF
>TRBJ2-7|TRBV7-2
CASSLGAQKSEQYF
>TRBJ2-7|TRBV15
CATSRAGTGAYEQYF
>TRBJ2-2|TRBV6-4
CASSEQGFGELFF
>TRBJ2-4|TRBV5-1
CASSLDLDIQYF
>TRBJ1-2|TRBV18
CASSPGTREYYGYTF
>TRBJ1-1|TRBV20-1
CSASQPTEAFF
>TRBJ2-5|TRBV29-1
CSASSRNSINQETQYF
>TRBJ1-2|TRBV18
CASSPITGGWRGYTF
>TRBJ2-2|TRBV20-1
CSAMLGGLAGELFF
>TRBJ2-5|TRBV28
CASSLRGAGPETQYF
>TRBJ2-5|TRBV27
CASSPGGAPSQETQYF
>TRBJ2-3|TRBV20-1
CSARDPDLPQYF